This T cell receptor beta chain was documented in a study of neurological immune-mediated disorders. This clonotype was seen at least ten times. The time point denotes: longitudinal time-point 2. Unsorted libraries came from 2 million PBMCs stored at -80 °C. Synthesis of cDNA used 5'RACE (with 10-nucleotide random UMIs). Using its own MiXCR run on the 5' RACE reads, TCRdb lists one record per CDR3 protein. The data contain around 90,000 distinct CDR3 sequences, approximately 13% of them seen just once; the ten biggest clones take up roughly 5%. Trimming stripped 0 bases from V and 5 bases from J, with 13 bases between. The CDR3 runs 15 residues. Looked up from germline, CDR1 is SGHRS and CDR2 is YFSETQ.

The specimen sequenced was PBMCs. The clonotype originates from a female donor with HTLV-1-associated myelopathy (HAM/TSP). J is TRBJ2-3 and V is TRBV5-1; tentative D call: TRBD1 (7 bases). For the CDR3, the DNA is TGCGCCAGCAGCTTGGATGGAGGGGGCAAAGATACGCAGTATTTT. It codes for CASSLDGGGKDTQYF. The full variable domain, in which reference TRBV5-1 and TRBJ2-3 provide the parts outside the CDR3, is KAGVTQTPRYLIKTRGQQVTLSCSPISGHRSVSWYQQTPGQGLQFLFEYFSETQRNKGNFPGRFSGRQFSNSRSEMNVSTLELGDSALYLCASSLDGGGKDTQYFGPGTRLTVL.